The present TCR beta chain was sequenced within a study of CD8 T cells in ankylosing spondylitis. Notes on the study in general: Earlier studies detected some motif variants in reactive arthritis synovial fluid and blood. Typical of ankylosing spondylitis blood, it appeared, was a TCR beta motif of roughly eight highly homologous variants. Reportedly, significant enrichment of disease-linked clones occurred in matched ankylosing spondylitis synovial fluid. Researchers report that disease-linked clones proved CD8+ and relatively rare in peripheral blood.

This clonotype has just a few counts. Antigen unknown. Germline V gene lookup returns CDR1 MNHEY and CDR2 SVGEGT. This CDR3 has 12 amino acids. The V end lost 7 bases, the J end lost 4 bases, and 8 bases lay between the germline ends. Scientists made TCR beta libraries using quantitative 5'-RACE with molecular barcodes. Using its own MiXCR run on the 5' RACE reads, TCRdb lists one record per CDR3 protein. The table records some 840,000 distinct CDR3 sequences, approximately 12% of them present only once. The material sequenced was blood, either unsorted or a sorted T cell fraction (not recorded which). This chain connects TRBV6-2 or TRBV6-3 to TRBJ1-5; D uncertain. The receptor's source is a male donor with ankylosing spondylitis. The CDR3 bases are TGTGCCAGCACCGAACGTAATCAGCCCCAGCATTTT. It yields the protein CASTERNQPQHF.